This paragraph covers one T cell receptor (beta chain) sequence. Its antigen remains unidentified. Sequencing used immunoSEQ multiplex PCR; TCRdb keeps in-frame clones, though not all of them. Found here are almost 20,000 clones, less than 90% of them singletons; the top ten hold about 2.4%. These data belong to a study of PD-1 blockade in classical Hodgkin lymphoma. Study-wide background: Patients had nivolumab dosed at 3 mg/kg, delivered intravenously every 2 weeks. Findings and caveats of the study: CD4+ but not CD8+ TCR diversity rose significantly by C4D1.

Sample time point: cycle 4 day 1 (C4D1), after 6 weeks of nivolumab. Exposure to brentuximab vedotin varied, and each patient had relapsed following autologous stem cell transplantation. Purification of CD4+ T cells from thawed PBMCs was performed via magnetic negative selection. The CDR3 sequence is 15 residues long. V dropped 1 base and J dropped 4 bases, with 12 bases sitting between them. Germline assignment: CDR1 SGDLS and CDR2 YYNGEE. The V call is TRBV9, the J call TRBJ1-5, with a tentative D call TRBD1 (5 bases). The sequenced sample was CD4+ T cells from blood, obtained before the fourth cycle of nivolumab. This clonotype was obtained from a human donor with classical Hodgkin lymphoma. DNA for the CDR3: TGTGCCAGCAGCGTATTAGGACACATAAATCAGCCCCAGCATTTT. This sequence encodes CASSVLGHINQPQHF.